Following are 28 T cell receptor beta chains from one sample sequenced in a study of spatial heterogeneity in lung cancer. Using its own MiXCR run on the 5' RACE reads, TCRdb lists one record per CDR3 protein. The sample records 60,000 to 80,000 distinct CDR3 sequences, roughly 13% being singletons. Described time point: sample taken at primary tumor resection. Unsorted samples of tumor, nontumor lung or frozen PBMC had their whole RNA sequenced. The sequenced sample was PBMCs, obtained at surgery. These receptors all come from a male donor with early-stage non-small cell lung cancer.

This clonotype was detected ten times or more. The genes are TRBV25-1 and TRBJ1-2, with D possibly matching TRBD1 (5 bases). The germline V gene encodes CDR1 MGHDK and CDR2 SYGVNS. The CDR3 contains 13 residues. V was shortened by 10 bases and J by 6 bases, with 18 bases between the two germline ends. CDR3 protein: CAIPGDGENGYTF. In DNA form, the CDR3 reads TGTGCCATCCCGGGGGACGGGGAAAATGGCTACACCTTC.

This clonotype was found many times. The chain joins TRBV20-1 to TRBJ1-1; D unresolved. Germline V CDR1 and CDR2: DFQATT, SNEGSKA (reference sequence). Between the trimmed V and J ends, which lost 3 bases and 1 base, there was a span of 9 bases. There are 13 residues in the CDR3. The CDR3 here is CSASPGRNTEAFF. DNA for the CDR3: TGCAGTGCTAGTCCCGGGCGGAACACTGAAGCTTTCTTT.

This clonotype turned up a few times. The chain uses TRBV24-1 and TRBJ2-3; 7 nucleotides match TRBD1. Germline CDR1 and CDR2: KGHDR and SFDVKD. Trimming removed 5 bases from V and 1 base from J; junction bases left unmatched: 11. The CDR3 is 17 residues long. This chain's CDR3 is CATSGWDSRFGTDTQYF. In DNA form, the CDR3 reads TGTGCCACCAGTGGATGGGACAGTCGCTTCGGCACAGATACGCAGTATTTT.

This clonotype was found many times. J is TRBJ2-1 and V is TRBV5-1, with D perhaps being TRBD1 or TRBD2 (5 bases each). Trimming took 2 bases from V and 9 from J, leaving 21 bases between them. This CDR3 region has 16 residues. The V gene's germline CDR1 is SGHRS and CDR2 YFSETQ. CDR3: CASSLGSGTAGLEQFF. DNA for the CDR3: TGCGCCAGCAGCTTAGGATCAGGGACGGCCGGTCTTGAGCAGTTCTTC.

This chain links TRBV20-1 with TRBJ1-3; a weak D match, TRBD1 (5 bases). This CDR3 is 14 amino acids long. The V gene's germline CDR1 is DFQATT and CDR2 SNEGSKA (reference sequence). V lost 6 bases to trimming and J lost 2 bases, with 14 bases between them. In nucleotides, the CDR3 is TGCAGTGCGGTGGGGGATTGGACTGGAAACACCATATATTTT. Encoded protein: CSAVGDWTGNTIYF.

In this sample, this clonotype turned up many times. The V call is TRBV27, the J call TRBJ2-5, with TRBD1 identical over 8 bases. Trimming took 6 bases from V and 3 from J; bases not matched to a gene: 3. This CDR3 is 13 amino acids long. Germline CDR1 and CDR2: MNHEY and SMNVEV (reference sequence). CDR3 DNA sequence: TGTGCCAGCAGGGGACAGGCCGAAGAGACCCAGTACTTC. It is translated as CASRGQAEETQYF.

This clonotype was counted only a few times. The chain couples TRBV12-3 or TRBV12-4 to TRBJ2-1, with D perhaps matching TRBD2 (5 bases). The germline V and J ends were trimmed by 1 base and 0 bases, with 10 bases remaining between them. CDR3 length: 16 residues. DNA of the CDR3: TGTGCCAGCAGTTTAGGGGCGGGCATCTCCTACAATGAGCAGTTCTTC. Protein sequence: CASSLGAGISYNEQFF.

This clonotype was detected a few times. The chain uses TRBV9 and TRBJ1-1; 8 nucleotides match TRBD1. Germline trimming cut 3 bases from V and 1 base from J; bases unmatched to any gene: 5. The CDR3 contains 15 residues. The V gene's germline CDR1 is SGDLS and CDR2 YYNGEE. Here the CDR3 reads CASSARDRKNTEAFF. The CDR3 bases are TGTGCCAGCAGCGCCAGGGACAGGAAGAACACTGAAGCTTTCTTT.

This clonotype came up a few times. This CDR3 reads CASSIGGGGTEAFF. In DNA, the CDR3 is TGTGCCAGCAGCATAGGAGGGGGGGGCACTGAAGCTTTCTTT. The chain carries TRBV6-6 and TRBJ1-1, with D tentatively TRBD1 (6 bases). CDR1 and CDR2 from the germline V gene are MNHNY and SVGAGI (reference sequence). The CDR3 contains 14 residues. Trimming pared 6 bases from V and 4 bases from J, leaving 15 bases between.

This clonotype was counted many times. The CDR3 nucleotides are TGTGCCAGCAGTGCGGGACAGGGTTTTTCTTACGAGCAGTACTTC. It specifies CASSAGQGFSYEQYF. The V call is TRBV2, the J call TRBJ2-7, with 9 bases that match TRBD1. Germline V gene lookup returns CDR1 SNHLY and CDR2 FYNNEI. V was pared by 4 bases and J by 4 bases, with 8 bases of the junction left unmatched. The CDR3 consists of 15 residues.

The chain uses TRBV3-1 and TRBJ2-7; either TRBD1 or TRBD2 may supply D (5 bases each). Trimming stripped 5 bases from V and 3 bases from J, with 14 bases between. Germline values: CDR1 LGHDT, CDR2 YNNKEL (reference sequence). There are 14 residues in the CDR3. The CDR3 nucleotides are TGTGCCAGCAGCTCCTCGGGAACAGGCTACGAGCAGTACTTC. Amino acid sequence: CASSSSGTGYEQYF.

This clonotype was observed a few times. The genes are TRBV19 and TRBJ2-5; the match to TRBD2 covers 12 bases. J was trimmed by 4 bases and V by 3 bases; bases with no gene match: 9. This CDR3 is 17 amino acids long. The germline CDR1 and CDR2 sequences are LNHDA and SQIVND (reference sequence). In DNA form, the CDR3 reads TGTGCCAGTAGTATGGCCAAACCGGGACTAGCGGGAGAGACCCAGTACTTC. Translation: CASSMAKPGLAGETQYF.

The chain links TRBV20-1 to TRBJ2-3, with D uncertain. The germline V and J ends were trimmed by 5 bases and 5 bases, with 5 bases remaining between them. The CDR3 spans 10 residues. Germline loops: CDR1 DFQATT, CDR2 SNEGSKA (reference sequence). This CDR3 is CSAPVDTQYF. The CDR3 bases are TGCAGTGCTCCCGTAGATACGCAGTATTTT.

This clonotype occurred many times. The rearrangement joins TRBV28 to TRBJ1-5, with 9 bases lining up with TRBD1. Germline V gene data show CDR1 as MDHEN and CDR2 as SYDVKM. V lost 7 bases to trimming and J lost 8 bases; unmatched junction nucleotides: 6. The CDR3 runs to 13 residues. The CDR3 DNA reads TGTGCCAGCAAGGGACAGGGATGGAAGCCCCAGCATTTT. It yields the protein CASKGQGWKPQHF.

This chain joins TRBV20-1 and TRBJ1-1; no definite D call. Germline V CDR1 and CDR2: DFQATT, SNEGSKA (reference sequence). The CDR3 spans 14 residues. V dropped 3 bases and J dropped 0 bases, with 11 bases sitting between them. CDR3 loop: CSARPGAVNTEAFF. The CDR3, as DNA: TGCAGTGCTAGGCCGGGTGCGGTGAACACTGAAGCTTTCTTT.

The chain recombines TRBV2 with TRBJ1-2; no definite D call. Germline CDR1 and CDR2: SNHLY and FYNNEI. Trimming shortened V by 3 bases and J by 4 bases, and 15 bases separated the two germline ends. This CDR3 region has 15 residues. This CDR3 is CASSDRQAVLYGYTF. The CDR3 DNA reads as TGTGCCAGCAGTGATAGGCAGGCCGTGCTCTATGGCTACACCTTC. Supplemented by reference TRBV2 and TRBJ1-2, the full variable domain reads EPEVTQTPSHQVTQMGQEVILRCVPISNHLYFYWYRQILGQKVEFLVSFYNNEISEKSEIFDDQFSVERPDGSNFTLKIRSTKLEDSAMYFCASSDRQAVLYGYTFGSGTRLTVV.

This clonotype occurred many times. The CDR3 is CASSMSAGNTEAFF. CDR3 coding DNA: TGTGCCAGTAGTATGTCGGCAGGGAACACTGAAGCTTTCTTT. V gene TRBV19 combines with J gene TRBJ1-1; D gene unclear. Germline CDR1 LNHDA, CDR2 SQIVND (reference sequence). CDR3 size: 14 residues. Trimming pared 3 bases from V and 1 base from J, leaving 9 bases between.

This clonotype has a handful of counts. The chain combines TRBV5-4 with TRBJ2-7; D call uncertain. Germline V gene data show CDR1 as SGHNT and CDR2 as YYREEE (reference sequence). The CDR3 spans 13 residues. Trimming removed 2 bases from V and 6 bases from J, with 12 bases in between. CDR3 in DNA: TGTGCCAGCAGCTTAGTGTCAACTGCCGAGCAGTACTTC. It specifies CASSLVSTAEQYF.

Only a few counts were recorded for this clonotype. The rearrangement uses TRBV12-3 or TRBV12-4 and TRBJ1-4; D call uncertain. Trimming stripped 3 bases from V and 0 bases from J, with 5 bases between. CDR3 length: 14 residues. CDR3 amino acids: CASSLGATNEKLFF. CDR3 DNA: TGTGCCAGCAGTTTGGGAGCAACTAATGAAAAACTGTTTTTT.

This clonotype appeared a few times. This CDR3 is CSVQREANEQFF. CDR3 sequence (DNA): TGCAGTGTGCAGCGGGAGGCAAATGAGCAGTTCTTC. The rearrangement joins TRBV20-1 to TRBJ2-1, with 9 positions matching TRBD2. The junction had 5 bases not matched to a gene; V was cut back by 7 bases and J by 7 bases. From germline, CDR1 is DFQATT and CDR2 SNEGSKA (reference sequence). The CDR3 extends over 12 amino acids.

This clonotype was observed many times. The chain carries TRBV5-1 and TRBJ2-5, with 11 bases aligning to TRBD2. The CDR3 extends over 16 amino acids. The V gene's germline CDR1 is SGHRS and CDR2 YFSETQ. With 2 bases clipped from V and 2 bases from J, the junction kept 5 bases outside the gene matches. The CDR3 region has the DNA TGCGCCAGCAGCTTCGGGACTAGCGGTTCTCAAGAGACCCAGTACTTC. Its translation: CASSFGTSGSQETQYF.

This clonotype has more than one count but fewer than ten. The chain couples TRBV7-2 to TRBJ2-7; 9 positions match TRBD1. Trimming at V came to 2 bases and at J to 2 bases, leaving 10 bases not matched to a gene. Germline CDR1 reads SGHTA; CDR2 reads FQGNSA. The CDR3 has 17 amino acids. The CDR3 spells CASSLFSRTGVTYEQYF. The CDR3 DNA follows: TGTGCCAGCAGCTTATTTTCTCGGACAGGGGTCACCTACGAGCAGTACTTC.

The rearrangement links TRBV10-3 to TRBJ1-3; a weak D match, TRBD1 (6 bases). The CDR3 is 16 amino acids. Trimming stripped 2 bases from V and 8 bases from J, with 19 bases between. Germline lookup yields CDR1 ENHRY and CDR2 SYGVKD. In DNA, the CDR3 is TGTGCCATCAGTGAGACCCAGGGGCAAAATCGGGACACCATATATTTT. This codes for CAISETQGQNRDTIYF.

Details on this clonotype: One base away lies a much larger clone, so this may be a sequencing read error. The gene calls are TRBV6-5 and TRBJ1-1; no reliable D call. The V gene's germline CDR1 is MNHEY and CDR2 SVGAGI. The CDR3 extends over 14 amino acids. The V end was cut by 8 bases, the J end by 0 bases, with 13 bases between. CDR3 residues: CASYREHMNTEAFF. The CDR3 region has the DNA TGTGCCAGCTACCGGGAGCACATGAACACTGAAGCTTTCTTT.

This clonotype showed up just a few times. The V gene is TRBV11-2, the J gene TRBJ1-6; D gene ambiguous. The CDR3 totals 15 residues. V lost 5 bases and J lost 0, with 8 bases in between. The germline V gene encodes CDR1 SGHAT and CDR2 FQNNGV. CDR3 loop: CASSPGISYNSPLHF. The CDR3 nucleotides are TGTGCCAGCAGCCCTGGCATCTCCTATAATTCACCCCTCCACTTT.

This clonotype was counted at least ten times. The CDR3 DNA follows: TGTGCCATCAGTGCCTCCCGAGATTATGGCTACACCTTC. This codes for CAISASRDYGYTF. J is TRBJ1-2 and V is TRBV10-3; D is unclear. V was clipped by 4 bases and J by 5 bases, with 11 bases between them. This CDR3 comprises 13 residues. Germline CDR1 reads ENHRY; CDR2 reads SYGVKD.

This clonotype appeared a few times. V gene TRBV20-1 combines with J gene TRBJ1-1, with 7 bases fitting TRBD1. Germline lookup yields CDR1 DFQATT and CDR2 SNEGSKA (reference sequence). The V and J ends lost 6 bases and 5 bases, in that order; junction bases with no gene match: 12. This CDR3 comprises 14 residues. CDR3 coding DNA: TGCAGTGCGCGCTCATCTACAGGGGAGACTGAAGCTTTCTTT. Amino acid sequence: CSARSSTGETEAFF.

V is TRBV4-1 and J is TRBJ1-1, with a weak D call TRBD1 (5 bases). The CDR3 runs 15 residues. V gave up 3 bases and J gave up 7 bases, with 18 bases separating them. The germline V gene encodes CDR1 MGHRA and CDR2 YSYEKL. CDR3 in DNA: TGCGCCAGCAGCCACACCTTACGACGACAGCTTGAAGCTTTCTTT. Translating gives CASSHTLRRQLEAFF.